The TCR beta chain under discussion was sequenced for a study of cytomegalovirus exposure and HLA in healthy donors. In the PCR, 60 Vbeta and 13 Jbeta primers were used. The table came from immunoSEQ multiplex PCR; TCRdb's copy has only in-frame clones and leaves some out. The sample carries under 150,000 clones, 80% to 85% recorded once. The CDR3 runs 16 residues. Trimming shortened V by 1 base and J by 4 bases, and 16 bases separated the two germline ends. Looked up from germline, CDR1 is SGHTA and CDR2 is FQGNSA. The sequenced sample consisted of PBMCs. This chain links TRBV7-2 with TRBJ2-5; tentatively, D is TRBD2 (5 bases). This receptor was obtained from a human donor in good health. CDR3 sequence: CASSLDAGPRAETQYF. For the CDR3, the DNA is TGTGCCAGCAGCTTAGATGCGGGTCCTCGGGCAGAGACCCAGTACTTC.